Below are 32 T cell receptor beta chains sequenced from a single sample in a study of shared clonotypes between healthy human individuals. Sequencing was performed with immunoSEQ multiplex PCR; in TCRdb, only in-frame clones are kept and a portion is missing. The table has some 2.1 million clones, roughly 94% seen once. Sample: naive CD4+ T cells sorted from blood. Subset here: CD45RA+ positively selected. These receptors were taken from a man younger than 35 in good health.

In this sample, this clone turned up once. The rearrangement links TRBV6-6 to TRBJ2-7; D not resolved. This CDR3 has 13 residues. Trimming took off 6 bases at V and 1 base at J, with 10 bases between the two ends. Germline lookup yields CDR1 MNHNY and CDR2 SVGAGI (reference sequence). The CDR3 loop is CASSETISYEQYF. CDR3 bases: TGTGCCAGCAGCGAGACAATATCCTACGAGCAGTACTTC.

This rearrangement joins TRBV7-2 to TRBJ2-1, with a weak D call TRBD2 (6 bases). V was pared by 5 bases and J by 0 bases, with 11 bases between. This CDR3 spans 15 amino acids. Germline CDR1 SGHTA, CDR2 FQGNSA. For the CDR3, the DNA is TGTGCCAGCAGCGATAGCGGAGCCTCCTACAATGAGCAGTTCTTC. It specifies CASSDSGASYNEQFF.

V gene TRBV5-1 combines with J gene TRBJ1-2, with D possibly matching TRBD1 (5 bases). Germline CDR1 SGHRS, CDR2 YFSETQ. The CDR3 has 14 residues. The V end was cut by 0 bases, the J end by 8 bases, with 14 bases between. The CDR3: CASSLGETGDGYTF. The CDR3 DNA is TGCGCCAGCAGCTTGGGGGAGACCGGGGACGGCTACACCTTC.

The chain combines TRBV5-4 with TRBJ2-2, with no clear D. CDR1 and CDR2 (germline): SGHNT, YYREEE (reference sequence). V was pared by 2 bases and J by 3 bases, with 11 bases between. The CDR3 is 15 amino acids. This chain's CDR3 is CASSFSGLDTGELFF. The CDR3 coding sequence is TGTGCCAGCAGCTTCTCGGGCCTGGACACCGGGGAGCTGTTTTTT.

The rearrangement uses TRBV7-2 and TRBJ2-7; 7 nucleotides agree with TRBD1. The CDR3 extends over 15 amino acids. Germline V lookup: CDR1 SGHTA, CDR2 FQGNSA. V was pared by 0 bases and J by 2 bases, with 4 bases of the junction left unmatched. CDR3 region: CASSLAPTGTYEQYF. The CDR3 nucleotides read TGTGCCAGCAGCTTAGCCCCGACAGGGACCTACGAGCAGTACTTC. The variable domain in full, completed from reference TRBV7-2 and TRBJ2-7, reads GAGVSQSPSNKVTEKGKDVELRCDPISGHTALYWYRQSLGQGLEFLIYFQGNSAPDKSGLPSDRFSAERTGGSVSTLTIQRTQQEDSAVYLCASSLAPTGTYEQYFGPGTRLTVT.

The chain couples TRBV7-8 to TRBJ2-2; possible D gene TRBD2, 6 bases. The germline V gene has CDR1 SGHVS and CDR2 FQNEAQ. Trimming stripped 1 base from V and 4 bases from J, with 16 bases between. The CDR3 loop spans 17 amino acids. Here the CDR3 reads CASSLVGGTEATGELFF. Here the CDR3 DNA reads TGTGCCAGCAGCTTAGTGGGGGGTACAGAGGCCACCGGGGAGCTGTTTTTT.

The genes are TRBV5-1 and TRBJ2-2; 8 bases line up with TRBD1. Germline loops: CDR1 SGHRS, CDR2 YFSETQ. Trimming removed 4 bases from V and 4 bases from J; junction bases left unmatched: 6. The CDR3 contains 15 residues. CDR3 nucleotide sequence: TGCGCCAGCAGCCCCGACAGGGGATCCACCGGGGAGCTGTTTTTT. This codes for CASSPDRGSTGELFF.

J is TRBJ2-7 and V is TRBV5-1; 9 nucleotides line up with TRBD1. In germline, CDR1 is SGHRS, CDR2 YFSETQ. The CDR3 loop spans 16 amino acids. J was trimmed by 2 bases and V by 0 bases; bases with no gene match: 6. CDR3 sequence (DNA): TGCGCCAGCAGCTTGGGGGGACAGGGAATGGCCTACGAGCAGTACTTC. Encoded protein: CASSLGGQGMAYEQYF.

The chain has TRBV2 and TRBJ2-1; D possibly corresponds to TRBD2 (6 bases). From germline, CDR1 is SNHLY and CDR2 FYNNEI. V was shortened by 2 bases and J by 2 bases, with 10 bases between the two germline ends. This CDR3 has 15 residues. CDR3 in DNA: TGTGCCAGCAGTGAACCCGGGAGAACCTACAATGAGCAGTTCTTC. Protein: CASSEPGRTYNEQFF.

The chain has TRBV7-6 and TRBJ1-5; 7 bases match TRBD1. Germline CDR1 reads SGHVS; CDR2 reads FNYEAQ. J was trimmed by 6 bases and V by 2 bases; bases with no gene match: 1. CDR3 length equals 13 residues. The CDR3 spells CASSLTGAQPQHF. CDR3 nucleotides: TGTGCCAGCAGCTTAACAGGGGCTCAGCCCCAGCATTTT.

This chain uses TRBV7-2 with TRBJ2-3; no clear D. Germline loops: CDR1 SGHTA, CDR2 FQGNSA. V was cut by 1 base and J by 1 base, with 9 bases left in between. The CDR3 spans 15 residues. CDR3 DNA sequence: TGTGCCAGCAGCTTAGATAGATGGGGCACAGATACGCAGTATTTT. The encoded protein is CASSLDRWGTDTQYF.

This clone was observed once. This rearrangement joins TRBV10-3 to TRBJ2-7; 9 positions match TRBD1. V was pared by 2 bases and J by 6 bases, with 5 bases of the junction left unmatched. Germline CDR1 is ENHRY and CDR2 is SYGVKD. The CDR3 has 14 amino acids. The CDR3 loop is CAISEDRGKSEQYF. DNA of the CDR3: TGTGCCATCAGTGAGGACAGGGGGAAATCCGAGCAGTACTTC.

CDR3 amino acids: CATSRDLGLAAYEQYF. In DNA, the CDR3 is TGTGCCACCAGCAGAGATCTGGGACTAGCGGCCTACGAGCAGTACTTC. This chain joins TRBV15 and TRBJ2-7; 11 nucleotides agree with TRBD2. Germline assignment: CDR1 LNHNV and CDR2 YYDKDF (reference sequence). Trimming removed 0 bases from V and 2 bases from J; junction bases left unmatched: 3. There are 16 residues in the CDR3.

V usage is TRBV7-2 and J usage is TRBJ2-3; D uncertain. The CDR3 runs 16 residues. Germline V gene lookup returns CDR1 SGHTA and CDR2 FQGNSA. The V gene lost 5 bases and the J gene lost 0 bases, with 15 bases spanning the gap. CDR3 nucleotides: TGTGCCAGCAGCCTTACGTGGCGGAGAAGCACAGATACGCAGTATTTT. The encoded protein is CASSLTWRRSTDTQYF.

The chain links TRBV10-1 to TRBJ2-3; the match to TRBD1 covers 7 bases. Germline V CDR1 and CDR2: WNHNN, SYGVQD (reference sequence). With 4 bases clipped from V and 6 bases from J, the junction kept 7 bases outside the gene matches. CDR3 length equals 14 residues. CDR3 DNA sequence: TGCGCCAGCAGTGGGGCAGGGGGTTTGGATACGCAGTATTTT. It is translated as CASSGAGGLDTQYF.

This clone was seen once. The chain employs TRBV7-3 and TRBJ2-1; 11 bases map to TRBD1. The CDR3 has 16 residues. Per germline, CDR1 SGHTA and CDR2 FQGTGA. J gave up 15 bases and V 4 bases, and 17 bases lay outside the gene matches. The CDR3 is CASSSPGTGGKSDLFF. The CDR3 DNA sequence: TGTGCCAGCAGCTCCCCCGGGACAGGGGGAAAAAGTGATCTGTTCTTC.

This rearrangement joins TRBV27 to TRBJ1-6, with D perhaps TRBD1 (6 bases). Germline lookup yields CDR1 MNHEY and CDR2 SMNVEV (reference sequence). Trimming removed 2 bases at V and 7 bases at J, with 18 bases between. This CDR3 is built from 17 residues. CDR3 amino acids: CASSLSFELGGNSPLHF. CDR3 sequence (DNA): TGTGCCAGCAGTTTAAGTTTTGAGTTAGGGGGAAATTCACCCCTCCACTTT.

The V gene is TRBV4-1, the J gene TRBJ2-3; the D gene is possibly TRBD1 (6 bases). Germline V gene data show CDR1 as MGHRA and CDR2 as YSYEKL. There are 15 residues in the CDR3. Trimming pared 0 bases from V and 6 bases from J, leaving 13 bases between. The chain's CDR3 is CASSQDRGAGDTQYF. The DNA for the CDR3 is TGCGCCAGCAGCCAAGACAGGGGCGCTGGGGATACGCAGTATTTT.

The chain has TRBV6-5 and TRBJ1-5; 9 bases line up with TRBD1. The CDR3 totals 15 residues. Germline CDR1 MNHEY, CDR2 SVGAGI. Trimming at V came to 9 bases and at J to 2 bases, leaving 8 bases not matched to a gene. CDR3: CARGAGTGCNQPQHF. The CDR3 DNA is TGTGCCAGGGGAGCCGGGACAGGGTGCAATCAGCCCCAGCATTTT.

This clone was counted a single time. The chain has TRBV7-9 and TRBJ1-4; a weak D match, TRBD1 (6 bases). The CDR3 runs to 15 residues. The V end lost 5 bases, the J end lost 0 bases, and 10 bases lay between the germline ends. Germline V gives CDR1 SEHNR, CDR2 FQNEAQ (reference sequence). CDR3 protein: CASSRDTTTNEKLFF. In DNA, the CDR3 is TGTGCCAGCAGCCGGGACACCACAACTAATGAAAAACTGTTTTTT. Filled out from reference TRBV7-9 and TRBJ1-4, the complete variable domain reads DTGVSQNPRHKITKRGQNVTFRCDPISEHNRLYWYRQTLGQGPEFLTYFQNEAQLEKSRLLSDRFSAERPKGSFSTLEIQRTEQGDSAMYLCASSRDTTTNEKLFFGSGTQLSVL.

As concerns this clone: The sample holds other DNA sequences that translate to the same CDR3. This chain uses TRBV28 with TRBJ2-3; D gene ambiguous. CDR3 length: 12 residues. Germline-derived CDR1 and CDR2 are MDHEN and SYDVKM. Between the trimmed V and J ends, which lost 2 bases and 4 bases, there was a span of 4 bases. DNA of the CDR3: TGTGCCAGCAGTTTAGTGGCAGATACGCAGTATTTT. Its translation is CASSLVADTQYF. The full variable domain, with the rest looked up from reference TRBV28 and TRBJ2-3, is DVKVTQSSRYLVKRTGEKVFLECVQDMDHENMFWYRQDPGLGLRLIYFSYDVKMKEKGDIPEGYSVSREKKERFSLILESASTNQTSMYLCASSLVADTQYFGPGTRLTVL.

The chain uses TRBV6-5 and TRBJ1-2; no reliable D call. With 8 bases removed from V and 8 bases from J, the gap between germline ends came to 15 bases. Per germline, CDR1 MNHEY and CDR2 SVGAGI. There are 12 residues in the CDR3. The CDR3 loop reads CASAAVGGGYTF. CDR3 DNA: TGTGCCAGCGCAGCGGTGGGTGGGGGCTACACCTTC.

The chain combines TRBV10-3 with TRBJ2-1, with D unresolved. The V gene's germline CDR1 is ENHRY and CDR2 SYGVKD. Deletions cut 4 bases from V and 3 bases from J, with 4 bases between. The CDR3 consists of 12 residues. CDR3 protein: CAISGLYNEQFF. In nucleotides, the CDR3 is TGTGCCATCAGTGGACTCTACAATGAGCAGTTCTTC.

The V gene is TRBV15, the J gene TRBJ2-1, with 10 bases lining up with TRBD2. Trimming cost V 0 bases and J 6 bases; bases outside gene matches: 8. This CDR3 has 17 residues. In germline, CDR1 is LNHNV, CDR2 YYDKDF (reference sequence). The CDR3 is CATSREASGGFSNEQFF. The CDR3 DNA follows: TGTGCCACCAGCAGAGAGGCTAGCGGGGGATTCAGCAATGAGCAGTTCTTC.

The chain couples TRBV15 to TRBJ2-1; 13 nucleotides align to TRBD2. The CDR3 contains 17 residues. V lost 3 bases to trimming and J lost 7 bases; unmatched junction nucleotides: 9. From germline, CDR1 is LNHNV and CDR2 YYDKDF (reference sequence). The CDR3 DNA follows: TGTGCCACCAGCAGGGACCTCACTAGCGGGGGGGCGAATGAGCAGTTCTTC. Encoded protein: CATSRDLTSGGANEQFF.

V and J are TRBV11-2 and TRBJ2-7; 7 nucleotides agree with TRBD1. This CDR3 has 13 amino acids. J gave up 4 bases and V 5 bases, and 5 bases lay outside the gene matches. CDR1 and CDR2 from the germline V gene are SGHAT and FQNNGV. The DNA for the CDR3 is TGTGCCAGCAGCGGAGACAGGGAGTACGAGCAGTACTTC. It codes for CASSGDREYEQYF.

The chain links TRBV7-9 to TRBJ1-6, with D perhaps TRBD1 (6 bases). The germline CDR1 and CDR2 sequences are SEHNR and FQNEAQ (reference sequence). This CDR3 has 17 residues. Trimming took off 0 bases at V and 9 bases at J, with 18 bases between the two ends. The CDR3 reads CASSLAAKQGQSSPLHF. The DNA for the CDR3 is TGTGCCAGCAGCTTAGCTGCGAAACAGGGACAATCTTCACCCCTCCACTTT.

V usage is TRBV6-1 and J usage is TRBJ2-7; a possible D gene is TRBD2 (7 bases). Looked up from germline, CDR1 is MNHNS and CDR2 is SASEGT. There are 14 residues in the CDR3. V lost 7 bases and J 1 base, leaving 14 bases between the germline ends. Here the CDR3 reads CASTYGGLSYEQYF. As DNA, the CDR3 is TGTGCCAGCACTTACGGGGGGCTATCCTACGAGCAGTACTTC.

V and J are TRBV11-3 and TRBJ1-5; D might be TRBD1 (5 bases). With 2 bases removed from V and 0 bases from J, the gap between germline ends came to 17 bases. The CDR3 consists of 18 residues. Germline V gene lookup returns CDR1 SGHNT and CDR2 YENEEA. The CDR3 region has the DNA TGTGCCAGCAGCTTACCCTTGGGAGACAGCTATAGCAATCAGCCCCAGCATTTT. Amino acids: CASSLPLGDSYSNQPQHF.

The rearrangement uses TRBV2 and TRBJ1-1, with a tentative D call TRBD1 (5 bases). Germline V gene sequence: CDR1 SNHLY, CDR2 FYNNEI. CDR3 length: 13 residues. V was cut by 4 bases and J by 5 bases, with 11 bases left in between. CDR3 nucleotide sequence: TGTGCCAGCAGTGGGGCCTGGGGGACTGAAGCTTTCTTT. Translation: CASSGAWGTEAFF.

The J gene is TRBJ2-5, the V gene TRBV19, with TRBD2 matching over 10 bases. The J segment lost 3 bases and the V segment lost 3 bases, leaving 10 bases of the junction unmatched. CDR1 and CDR2 (germline): LNHDA, SQIVND (reference sequence). This CDR3 region has 17 residues. CDR3 DNA sequence: TGTGCCAGTAGTATGGTGGGAGCTAGCGGGGGAAAAGAGACCCAGTACTTC. Translated, it gives CASSMVGASGGKETQYF.

This chain links TRBV5-1 with TRBJ2-5; 8 bases match TRBD2. V dropped 0 bases and J dropped 2; count of bases not matched to a gene: 3. The CDR3 runs to 15 residues. Germline V lookup: CDR1 SGHRS, CDR2 YFSETQ. The CDR3 protein is CASSLVLAEQETQYF. CDR3 DNA: TGCGCCAGCAGCTTGGTACTAGCGGAACAAGAGACCCAGTACTTC.